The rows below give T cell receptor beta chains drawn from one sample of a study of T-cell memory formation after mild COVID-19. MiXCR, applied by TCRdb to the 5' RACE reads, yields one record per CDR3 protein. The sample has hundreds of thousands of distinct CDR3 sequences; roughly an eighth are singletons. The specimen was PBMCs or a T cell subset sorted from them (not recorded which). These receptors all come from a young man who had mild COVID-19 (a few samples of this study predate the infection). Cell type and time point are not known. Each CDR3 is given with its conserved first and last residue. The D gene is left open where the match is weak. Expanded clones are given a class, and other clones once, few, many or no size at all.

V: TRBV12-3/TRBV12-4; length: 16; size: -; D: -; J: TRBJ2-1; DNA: TGTGCCAGCAGTTCCTACACTGGGGTAGCCCACAATGAGCAGTTCTTC; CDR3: CASSSYTGVAHNEQFF
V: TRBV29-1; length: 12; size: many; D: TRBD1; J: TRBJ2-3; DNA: TGCAGCGCTGGGACAGGGGTAGATACGCAGTATTTT; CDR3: CSAGTGVDTQYF
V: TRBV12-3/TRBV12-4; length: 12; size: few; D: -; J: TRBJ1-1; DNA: TGTGCCAGCCCCAGGGAGGGCACTGAAGCTTTCTTT; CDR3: CASPREGTEAFF
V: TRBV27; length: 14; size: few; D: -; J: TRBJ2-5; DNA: TGTGCCAGCAACCCAGTCCGCTTCGAAGAGACCCAGTACTTC; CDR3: CASNPVRFEETQYF
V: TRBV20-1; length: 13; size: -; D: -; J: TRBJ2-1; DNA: TGCAGTGCAGCTGGGACAAACTACAATGAGCAGTTCTTC; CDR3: CSAAGTNYNEQFF
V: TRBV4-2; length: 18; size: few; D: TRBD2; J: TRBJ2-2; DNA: TGTGCCAGCAGCCAAGATTCGGTAGCGGGGGGGCGCACCGGGGAGCTGTTTTTT; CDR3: CASSQDSVAGGRTGELFF
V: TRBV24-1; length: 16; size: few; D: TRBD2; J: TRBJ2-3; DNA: TGTGCCACCAGTGACCCGGCGGGGGGGCCGACAGATACGCAGTATTTT; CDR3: CATSDPAGGPTDTQYF
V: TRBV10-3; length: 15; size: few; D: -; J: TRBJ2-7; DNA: TGTGCCATCAGTGGGGGAAGAGGGGGGTTACACGAGCAGTACTTC; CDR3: CAISGGRGGLHEQYF
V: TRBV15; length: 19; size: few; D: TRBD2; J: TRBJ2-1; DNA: TGTGCCACCAGCAGTCCGGGACTAGCGGGAACCAGCTCCTACAATGAGCAGTTCTTC; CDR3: CATSSPGLAGTSSYNEQFF
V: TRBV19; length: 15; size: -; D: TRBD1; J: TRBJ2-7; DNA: TGTGCCAGTAGTTGGGGGACAGATAGCTCCTACGAGCAGTACTTC; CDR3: CASSWGTDSSYEQYF
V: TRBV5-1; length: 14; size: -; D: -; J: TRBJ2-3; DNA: TGCGCCAGCACCCCGTCCGGGGCGTTAGATACGCAGTATTTT; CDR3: CASTPSGALDTQYF
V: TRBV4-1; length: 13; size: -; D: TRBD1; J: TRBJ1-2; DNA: TGCGCCAGCAGCCAGACAGGGCGCTATGGCTACACCTTC; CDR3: CASSQTGRYGYTF
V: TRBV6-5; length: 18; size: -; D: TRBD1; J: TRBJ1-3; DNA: TGTGCCAGCAGTCTTATTGGGGGGGACAGCCTCTCTGGAAACACCATATATTTT; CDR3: CASSLIGGDSLSGNTIYF
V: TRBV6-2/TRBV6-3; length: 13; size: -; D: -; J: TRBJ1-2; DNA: TGTGCCAGCAGTTACGGGGCGTCGGATGGCTACACCTTC; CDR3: CASSYGASDGYTF
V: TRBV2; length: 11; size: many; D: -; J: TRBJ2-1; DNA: TGTGCCAGCAGTGATTACAATGAGCAGTTCTTC; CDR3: CASSDYNEQFF
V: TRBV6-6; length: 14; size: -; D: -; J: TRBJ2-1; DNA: TGTGCCAGCACCTACGAAAGGGGGGGGTATGAGCAGTTCTTC; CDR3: CASTYERGGYEQFF
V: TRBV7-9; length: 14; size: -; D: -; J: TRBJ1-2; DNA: TGTGCCAGCAGCGGCTACAGGGCCCACTATGGCTACACCTTC; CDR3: CASSGYRAHYGYTF
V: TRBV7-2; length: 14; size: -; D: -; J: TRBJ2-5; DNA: TGTGCCAGCAGCCTGGGGGGGGCCCCAGAGACCCAGTACTTC; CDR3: CASSLGGAPETQYF
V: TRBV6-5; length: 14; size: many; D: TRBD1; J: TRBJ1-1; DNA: TGTGCCAGCAGTTACCTGGGACAGGACACTGAAGCTTTCTTT; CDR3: CASSYLGQDTEAFF
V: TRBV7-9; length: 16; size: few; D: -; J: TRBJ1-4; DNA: TGTGCCAGCAGCTCCAATCCCGACAGGATAGACGAAAAACTGTTTTTT; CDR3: CASSSNPDRIDEKLFF
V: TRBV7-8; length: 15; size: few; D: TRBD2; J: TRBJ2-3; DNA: TGTGCCAGCAGCCGTAGCGGGGGGGCCACAGATACGCAGTATTTT; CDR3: CASSRSGGATDTQYF
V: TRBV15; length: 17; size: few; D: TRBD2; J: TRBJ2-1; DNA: TGTGCCACCAGCAGAGATGGGGGCAGCGGGGGCTACAATGAGCAGTTCTTC; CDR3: CATSRDGGSGGYNEQFF
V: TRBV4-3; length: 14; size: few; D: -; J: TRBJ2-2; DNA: TGCGCCAGCGGTGAGGGAACGAACACCGGGGAGCTGTTTTTT; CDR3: CASGEGTNTGELFF
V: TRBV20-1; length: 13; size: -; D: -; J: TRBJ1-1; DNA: TGCAGTGCGAGGGGAGGTAAGGGCACTGAAGCTTTCTTT; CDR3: CSARGGKGTEAFF
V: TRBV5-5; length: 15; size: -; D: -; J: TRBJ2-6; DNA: TGTGCCAGCAGCTTGGTCAGCTCTGGGGCCAACGTCCTGACTTTC; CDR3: CASSLVSSGANVLTF
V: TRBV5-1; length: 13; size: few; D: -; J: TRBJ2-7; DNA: TGCGCCAGCAGCCGGAGTGACAGAGGCGAGCAGTACTTC; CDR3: CASSRSDRGEQYF
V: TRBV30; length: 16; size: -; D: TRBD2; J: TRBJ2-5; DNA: TGTGCCTGGAGTGGTTGGACTAGCGGGGGCCAAGAGACCCAGTACTTC; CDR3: CAWSGWTSGGQETQYF
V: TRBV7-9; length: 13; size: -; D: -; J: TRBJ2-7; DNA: TGTGCCAGCAGCCAGGCAGGGACCTACGAGCAGTACTTC; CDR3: CASSQAGTYEQYF
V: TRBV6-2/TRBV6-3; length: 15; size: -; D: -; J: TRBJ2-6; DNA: TGTGCCAGCAGTTACGCAGTAGTTGGGGCCAACGTCCTGACTTTC; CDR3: CASSYAVVGANVLTF
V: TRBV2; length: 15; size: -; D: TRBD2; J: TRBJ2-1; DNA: TGTGCCAGCAGTGGCGGGCTAGCGGGGGGGGATGAGCAGTTCTTC; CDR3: CASSGGLAGGDEQFF
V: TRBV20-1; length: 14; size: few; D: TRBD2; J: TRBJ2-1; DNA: TGCAGTCCCTGGCCTGCGGGGGGGACCAATGAGCAGTTCTTC; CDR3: CSPWPAGGTNEQFF
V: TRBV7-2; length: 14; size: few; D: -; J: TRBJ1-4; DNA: TGTGCCAGCAGCCAAACAGCGATCGATGAAAAACTGTTTTTT; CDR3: CASSQTAIDEKLFF
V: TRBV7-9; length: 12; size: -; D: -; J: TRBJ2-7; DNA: TGTGCCAGCAGCGTTCAGTCGTCCGAGCAGTACTTC; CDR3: CASSVQSSEQYF
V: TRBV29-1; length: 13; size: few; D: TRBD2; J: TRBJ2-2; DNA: TGCAGCGTTGTAGCGGGGGGAACCGGGGAGCTGTTTTTT; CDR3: CSVVAGGTGELFF
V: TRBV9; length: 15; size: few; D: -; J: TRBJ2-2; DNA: TGTGCCAGCAGCGTAGTGGGACAGAACACCGGGGAGCTGTTTTTT; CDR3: CASSVVGQNTGELFF
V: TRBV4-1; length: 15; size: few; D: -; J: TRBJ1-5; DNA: TGCGCCAGCAGCCAAACCTGGACAGACAATCAGCCCCAGCATTTT; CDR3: CASSQTWTDNQPQHF
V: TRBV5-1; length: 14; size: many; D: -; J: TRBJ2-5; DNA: TGCGCCAGCAGCTTGGGGGGGGCGACGGAGACCCAGTACTTC; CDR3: CASSLGGATETQYF
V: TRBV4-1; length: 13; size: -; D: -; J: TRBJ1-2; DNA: TGCGCCAGCAGCCAAGAGGGGGGCTATGGCTACACCTTC; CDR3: CASSQEGGYGYTF
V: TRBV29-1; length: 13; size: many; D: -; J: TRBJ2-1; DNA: TGCAGCGTGAGGACCGTGTTATACAATGAGCAGTTCTTC; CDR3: CSVRTVLYNEQFF
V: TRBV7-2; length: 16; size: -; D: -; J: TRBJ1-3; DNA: TGTGCCAGCAGCTTCTTTGGGGAAGACTCTGGAAACACCATATATTTT; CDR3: CASSFFGEDSGNTIYF
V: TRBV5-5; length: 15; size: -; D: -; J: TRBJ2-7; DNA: TGTGCCAGCAGCTTGGGACTACGAGGGGGGGTCGAGCAGTACTTC; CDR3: CASSLGLRGGVEQYF
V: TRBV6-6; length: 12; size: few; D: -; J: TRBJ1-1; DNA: TGTGCCAGCAGTTTAAGGGCTAGTGAAGCTTTCTTT; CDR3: CASSLRASEAFF
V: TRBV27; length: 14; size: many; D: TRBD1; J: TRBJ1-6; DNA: TGTGCCAGCAGAAGGGACAGTCCTCCTTCACCCCTCCACTTT; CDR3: CASRRDSPPSPLHF
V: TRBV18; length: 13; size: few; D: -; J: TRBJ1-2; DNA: TGTGCCAGCTCACGTAGTTCTAACTATGGCTACACCTTC; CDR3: CASSRSSNYGYTF
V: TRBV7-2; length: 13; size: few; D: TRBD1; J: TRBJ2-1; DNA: TGTGCCAGCAGCCCTCCAGGGGGCATCTCGGTGTTCTTC; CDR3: CASSPPGGISVFF
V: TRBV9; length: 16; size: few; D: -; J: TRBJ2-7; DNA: TGTGCCAGCAGCGTGTCAGGGGTGGGTGGCCCCTACGAGCAGTACTTC; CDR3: CASSVSGVGGPYEQYF
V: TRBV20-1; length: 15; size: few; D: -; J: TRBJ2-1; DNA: TGCAGTGCGGGGGACCGCAGGAGCTCCTACAATGAGCAGTTCTTC; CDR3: CSAGDRRSSYNEQFF
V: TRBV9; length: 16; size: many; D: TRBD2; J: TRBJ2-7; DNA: TGTGCCAGCAGCGTCTCGAGCGGGGGGGCCGCCTACGAGCAGTACTTC; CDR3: CASSVSSGGAAYEQYF
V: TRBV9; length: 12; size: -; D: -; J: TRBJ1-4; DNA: TGTGCCAGCAGCGTGGGGAATGAAAAACTGTTTTTT; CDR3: CASSVGNEKLFF
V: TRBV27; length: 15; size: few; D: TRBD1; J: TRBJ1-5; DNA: TGTGCCAGCAGTTTAATACAGGGGCGAGGGCAGCCCCAGCATTTT; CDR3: CASSLIQGRGQPQHF
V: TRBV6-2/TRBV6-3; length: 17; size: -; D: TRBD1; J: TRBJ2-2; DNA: TGTGCCAGCAGTTACTCCGGAACAGGGGCCTACACCGGGGAGCTGTTTTTT; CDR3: CASSYSGTGAYTGELFF
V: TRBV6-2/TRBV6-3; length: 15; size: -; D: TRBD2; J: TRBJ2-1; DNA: TGTGCCAGCAGTTACCCTAGCGGGGGGGTGTCTGAGCAGTTCTTC; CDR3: CASSYPSGGVSEQFF
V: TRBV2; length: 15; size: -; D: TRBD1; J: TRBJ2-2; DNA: TGTGCCAGCAGAACCGGGACAGTCATTACCGGGGAGCTGTTTTTT; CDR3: CASRTGTVITGELFF
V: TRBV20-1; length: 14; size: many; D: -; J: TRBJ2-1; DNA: TGCAGTGCTAGAGTTTCGACAGGCTTCGTAAAGCAGTTCTTC; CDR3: CSARVSTGFVKQFF
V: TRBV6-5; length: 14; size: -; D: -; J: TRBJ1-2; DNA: TGTGCCAGCAGTAAACAGCGGGGGGTTAATGGCTACACCTTC; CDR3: CASSKQRGVNGYTF
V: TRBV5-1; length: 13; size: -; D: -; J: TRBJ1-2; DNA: TGCGCCAGCAGCTCCCCCCCGGGACGAACGTACACCTTC; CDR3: CASSSPPGRTYTF
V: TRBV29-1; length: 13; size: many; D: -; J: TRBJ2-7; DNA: TGCAGCGTTGCGCCAGGGATCAACTACGAGCAGTACTTC; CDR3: CSVAPGINYEQYF
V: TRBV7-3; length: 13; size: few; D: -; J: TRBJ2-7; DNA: TGTGCCAGCAGCTCCGCCTCGGGGTTCGAGCAGTACTTC; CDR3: CASSSASGFEQYF